The next 23 T cell receptor beta chains were all read from a single sample in a study of blood T cell repertoires in COVID-19. The method was immunoSEQ multiplex PCR; TCRdb's version includes in-frame clones alone and lacks a portion of them. The repertoire has about 200,000 clones, roughly 84% of them found once; the top ten carry 13%. Specimen: peripheral blood. Receptors were obtained from a human donor in a cohort sampled during active COVID-19.

The rearrangement uses TRBV10-3 and TRBJ2-5; D is perhaps TRBD2 (6 bases). Germline CDR1 ENHRY, CDR2 SYGVKD. The ends were cut back, 10 bases at V and 0 bases at J, with 12 bases in the middle. The CDR3 spans 13 residues. The CDR3 sequence: CASGTMYQETQYF. CDR3 coding DNA: TGTGCCAGCGGGACCATGTACCAAGAGACCCAGTACTTC.

The chain employs TRBV6-6 and TRBJ2-2; perhaps TRBD2 as D (6 bases). V was trimmed by 6 bases and J by 6 bases, leaving 14 bases between them. In germline, CDR1 is MNHNY, CDR2 SVGAGI (reference sequence). This CDR3 has 14 amino acids. CDR3 in DNA: TGTGCCAGCAGCCAAAATACGGGGGCCGGGGAGCTGTTTTTT. Its translation: CASSQNTGAGELFF.

The rearrangement joins TRBV27 to TRBJ2-1; 8 bases align to TRBD2. CDR1 and CDR2 (germline): MNHEY, SMNVEV (reference sequence). The CDR3 is 14 amino acids. Germline trimming cut 5 bases from V and 8 bases from J; bases unmatched to any gene: 8. As DNA, the CDR3 is TGTGCCAGCAGTCCCGGGACTAGTTTCGATGAGCAGTTCTTC. Translated: CASSPGTSFDEQFF.

In this sample, this clone turned up once. The chain is built from TRBV4-1 and TRBJ2-5; D remains unclear. The CDR3 is 16 amino acids. V gave up 1 base and J gave up 2 bases, with 14 bases separating them. Germline CDR1 is MGHRA and CDR2 is YSYEKL. The CDR3 region has the DNA TGCGCCAGCAGCCAAGGAGGAAGGAGATGGCAAGAGACCCAGTACTTC. Protein: CASSQGGRRWQETQYF.

The rearrangement joins TRBV23-1 to TRBJ2-5; D may be TRBD1 (6 bases). TRBV23-1 is reported as an ORF; its role is uncertain. The CDR3 loop spans 13 amino acids. Trimming removed 7 bases from V and 5 bases from J, with 14 bases in between. CDR3 region: CASTPGTRETQYF. In DNA, the CDR3 is TGCGCCAGCACCCCCGGGACACGGGAGACCCAGTACTTC.

The chain couples TRBV6-5 to TRBJ2-1; D may be TRBD2 (7 bases). Trimming cost V 4 bases and J 2 bases, with 15 bases left between them. This CDR3 region has 16 residues. Germline CDR1 is MNHEY and CDR2 is SVGAGI. As DNA, the CDR3 is TGTGCCAGCAGTTCTCCTTCGGGGGGCACCTACAATGAGCAGTTCTTC. Its protein product is CASSSPSGGTYNEQFF.

The chain combines TRBV30 with TRBJ1-2; D unclear. Germline CDR1 GTSNPN, CDR2 SVGIG (reference sequence). The V end lost 4 bases, the J end lost 0 bases, and 9 bases lay between the germline ends. The CDR3 is 13 amino acids. CDR3 nucleotide sequence: TGTGCCTGGAATCGGGAAACTAACTATGGCTACACCTTC. It yields the protein CAWNRETNYGYTF. Full variable domain (outside the CDR3, taken from reference TRBV30 and TRBJ1-2): SQTIHQWPATLVQPVGSPLSLECTVEGTSNPNLYWYRQAAGRGLQLLFYSVGIGQISSEVPQNLSASRPQDRQFILSSKKLLLSDSGFYLCAWNRETNYGYTFGSGTRLTVV.

The V and J genes are TRBV28 and TRBJ2-1, with D possibly matching TRBD2 (6 bases). The CDR3 has 17 residues. CDR1 is MDHEN, CDR2 SYDVKM, per germline. Trimming left V 6 bases short and J 7 bases short, with 25 bases between. The CDR3 spells CASSAQGLAGFWNEQFF. In DNA form, the CDR3 reads TGTGCCAGCAGCGCGCAAGGTCTGGCGGGATTTTGGAATGAGCAGTTCTTC. Full variable domain (outside the CDR3, taken from reference TRBV28 and TRBJ2-1): DVKVTQSSRYLVKRTGEKVFLECVQDMDHENMFWYRQDPGLGLRLIYFSYDVKMKEKGDIPEGYSVSREKKERFSLILESASTNQTSMYLCASSAQGLAGFWNEQFFGPGTRLTVL.

The CDR3 bases are TGTGCCAGCAGCAAACCCGAAAACCTCAGGGGGAACACTGAAGCTTTCTTT. This gives the protein CASSKPENLRGNTEAFF. J is TRBJ1-1 and V is TRBV21-1; whether TRBD1, the table's D call, matches the DNA was not checked. TRBV21-1 is a pseudogene locus. The CDR3 runs 17 residues.

The chain couples TRBV5-1 to TRBJ2-1; a weak D match, TRBD1 (7 bases). This CDR3 has 14 amino acids. The germline V gene encodes CDR1 SGHRS and CDR2 YFSETQ. V was trimmed by 4 bases and J by 9 bases, leaving 17 bases between them. Here the CDR3 reads CASSHGGTDIEQFF. In nucleotides, the CDR3 is TGCGCCAGCAGCCATGGAGGGACAGATATTGAGCAGTTCTTC.

The chain joins TRBV6-1 to TRBJ1-2, with a tentative D call TRBD1 (5 bases). Germline V gene lookup returns CDR1 MNHNS and CDR2 SASEGT. The length of the CDR3 is 13 residues. Trimming pared 3 bases from V and 4 bases from J, leaving 9 bases between. This chain's CDR3 is CASSEQGIYGYTF. CDR3 bases: TGTGCCAGCAGTGAGCAGGGTATCTATGGCTACACCTTC.

V usage is TRBV11-2 and J usage is TRBJ1-1, with 8 bases aligning to TRBD1. Germline V gives CDR1 SGHAT, CDR2 FQNNGV. The trim removed 2 bases at V and 6 bases at J, leaving 17 bases unmatched. The CDR3 contains 18 residues. The CDR3 sequence is CASSLKAGGITPPAEAFF. The CDR3 DNA reads TGTGCCAGCAGCTTAAAGGCAGGGGGCATAACTCCCCCGGCTGAAGCTTTCTTT.

V usage is TRBV5-8 and J usage is TRBJ1-3; TRBD1 aligns across 7 bases. CDR1 is SGHTS and CDR2 is YDEGEE in the germline V gene. The CDR3 extends over 14 amino acids. V was clipped by 4 bases and J by 0 bases; unmatched bases: 1. The CDR3 region is CASSTGVSGNTIYF. DNA of the CDR3: TGTGCCAGCAGCACAGGGGTCTCTGGAAACACCATATATTTT.

The chain has TRBV5-4 and TRBJ2-1; weak D call: TRBD1 (6 bases). Deletions cut 5 bases from V and 7 bases from J, with 10 bases between. The CDR3 extends over 12 amino acids. CDR1 and CDR2 (germline): SGHNT, YYREEE (reference sequence). The CDR3 DNA sequence: TGTGCCAGCAGAGACAGGTTGAATGAGCAGTTCTTC. This codes for CASRDRLNEQFF.

Only a few counts were recorded for this clone. The V call is TRBV2, the J call TRBJ2-7; D is ambiguous. The germline V gene has CDR1 SNHLY and CDR2 FYNNEI. V lost 2 bases and J 9 bases, leaving 8 bases between the germline ends. The CDR3 is made up of 11 amino acids. CDR3 in amino acids: CASSEIGGQYF. The CDR3 region has the DNA TGTGCCAGCAGTGAAATTGGCGGGCAGTACTTC.

The gene calls are TRBV19 and TRBJ1-5; 7 bases agree with TRBD1. Germline assignment: CDR1 LNHDA and CDR2 SQIVND (reference sequence). J gave up 4 bases and V 7 bases, and 7 bases lay outside the gene matches. There are 14 residues in the CDR3. DNA of the CDR3: TGTGCCAGTACCCCGGGACAGCGGAATCAGCCCCAGCATTTT. It is translated as CASTPGQRNQPQHF.

The J gene is TRBJ1-1, the V gene TRBV18, with 7 bases matching TRBD1. The CDR3 totals 19 residues. Germline V gene data show CDR1 as KGHSH and CDR2 as LQKENI. The junction had 19 bases not matched to a gene; V was cut back by 6 bases and J by 0 bases. The CDR3 DNA reads as TGTGCCAGCTCGCCCGCCCCTGCGAACAGGGGACCCATGAACACTGAAGCTTTCTTT. It encodes CASSPAPANRGPMNTEAFF.

The chain uses TRBV7-8 and TRBJ2-5, with D perhaps TRBD1 (6 bases). The CDR3 length is 14 residues. With 5 bases removed from V and 5 bases from J, the gap between germline ends came to 15 bases. Germline V lookup: CDR1 SGHVS, CDR2 FQNEAQ. The DNA for the CDR3 is TGTGCCAGCAGCCCTCGGACAGTACGGGAGACCCAGTACTTC. Amino acid sequence: CASSPRTVRETQYF.

The DNA of the CDR3 is TGTGCCAGCAGCTCTCGGACAGGTAAAAGCTACGAGCAGTACTTC. It encodes CASSSRTGKSYEQYF. This chain connects TRBV7-8 to TRBJ2-7; 7 bases fit TRBD1. This CDR3 is 15 amino acids long. The germline gives CDR1 SGHVS, CDR2 FQNEAQ. Trimming took 4 bases from V and 3 from J; bases not matched to a gene: 9.

This clone has just a few counts. This chain connects TRBV7-8 to TRBJ2-2; D is possibly TRBD2 (5 bases). Germline V gives CDR1 SGHVS, CDR2 FQNEAQ. The length of the CDR3 is 14 residues. Trimming shortened V by 5 bases and J by 8 bases, and 15 bases separated the two germline ends. The CDR3 here is CASSLVGGGGELFF. CDR3 sequence (DNA): TGTGCCAGCAGCCTCGTAGGAGGAGGAGGGGAGCTGTTTTTT.

This clone appeared once. The chain links TRBV28 to TRBJ1-2; weak D call: TRBD1 (6 bases). CDR1 is MDHEN, CDR2 SYDVKM, per germline. The germline V and J ends were trimmed by 7 bases and 4 bases, with 13 bases remaining between them. The CDR3 runs to 13 residues. The CDR3 region has the DNA TGTGCCAGCACCCTGACAGGCCCCTATGGCTACACCTTC. Translating it yields CASTLTGPYGYTF.

V and J are TRBV2 and TRBJ1-3; possible D gene TRBD1, 5 bases. With 4 bases removed from V and 6 bases from J, the gap between germline ends came to 13 bases. Per the germline V gene, CDR1 is SNHLY and CDR2 is FYNNEI. The CDR3 is 14 residues long. CDR3 residues: CASSVFPGLNTIYF. In nucleotides, the CDR3 is TGTGCCAGCAGTGTTTTTCCAGGGCTAAACACCATATATTTT.

This clone was detected only once. This chain links TRBV7-9 with TRBJ1-3; 7 positions agree with TRBD1. The CDR3 spans 15 residues. Germline V gene sequence: CDR1 SEHNR, CDR2 FQNEAQ (reference sequence). The trim removed 5 bases at V and 4 bases at J, leaving 8 bases unmatched. CDR3 sequence (DNA): TGTGCCAGCAGCCCCCGACAGGGAGCAGGAAACACCATATATTTT. It codes for CASSPRQGAGNTIYF.